One TCR beta chain is described in this entry. In the original analysis: Reference gene primer amplification yielded estimated nucleated cell counts. TCRdb keeps only in-frame clones here, not all; method: immunoSEQ multiplex PCR. D and trimming come from the DNA, and the V and J calls and clone size come from that table. The table lists 330,000 or so clones, roughly 87% of them singletons. While infection was still active, Seattle patients were enrolled and then followed longitudinally. This specimen belongs to a study of blood T cell repertoires in COVID-19. Study summary: Acute and convalescent COVID-19 specimens originated in the United States, Italy and Spain. PBMCs, B-cell-depleted T cells, or T cells provided the cDNA or gDNA that made up the material.

Looked up from germline, CDR1 is SGHVS and CDR2 is FQNEAQ. CDR3 length: 15 residues. V was pared by 1 base and J by 2 bases, with 9 bases between. This chain links TRBV7-8 with TRBJ2-1; D unresolved. This receptor was obtained from a man younger than 45 with COVID-19, enrolled during active disease. Sequenced: peripheral blood. The CDR3 DNA reads as TGTGCCAGCAGCTTAGTCTCTTCAGCCTACAATGAGCAGTTCTTC. Its protein product is CASSLVSSAYNEQFF. The full variable domain, its missing parts supplied by reference TRBV7-8 and TRBJ2-1, is GAGVSQSPRYKVAKRGQDVALRCDPISGHVSLFWYQQALGQGPEFLTYFQNEAQLDKSGLPSDRFFAERPEGSVSTLKIQRTQQEDSAVYLCASSLVSSAYNEQFFGPGTRLTVL.